The sequence of this T cell receptor (beta chain) was determined in a study of ipilimumab plus nivolumab after autologous stem cell transplantation. Patients got ipilimumab 1 mg/kg beginning 14 to 28 days post-transplant. Dosing: nivolumab 3 mg/kg IV, weeks 1, 4, 7, 10, then every two weeks to week 26. In the case of this clone: Its antigen is unidentified.

Profiled with immunoSEQ multiplex PCR; TCRdb holds only in-frame clones, not every one. The sample has roughly 45,000 clones, more than 70% seen once. This CDR3 is 12 amino acids long. Germline assignment: CDR1 SGDLS and CDR2 YYNGEE. V lost 4 bases and J lost 7, with 6 bases in between. Whole-study findings and limits: Authors suggest TCR repertoire, Treg phenotype and gut microbiota support further study.

This clonotype was sampled from a male donor with multiple myeloma. Sequenced here: PBMCs, sampled in a trial of ipilimumab plus nivolumab as post-transplant consolidation. The gene calls are TRBV9 and TRBJ1-6; D gene unclear. The CDR3 DNA reads as TGTGCCAGCAGCACCCGCAATTCACCCCTCCACTTT. It specifies CASSTRNSPLHF.